The TCR beta chain under discussion was sequenced for a study of cytomegalovirus exposure and HLA in healthy donors. Study observations and caveats: The authors reported that TCR beta sequences could predict HLA-A and HLA-B alleles. These predictions were accurate for most subjects in the first cohort. CMV serostatus was the only immune exposure information that was available.

As concerns this clone: The antigen is undetermined.

This CDR3 is 11 amino acids long. Germline assignment: CDR1 SNHLY and CDR2 FYNNEI. Trimming pared 3 bases from V and 8 bases from J, leaving 5 bases between. Primers included in the PCR were 60 Vbeta and 13 Jbeta primers. Assay used: immunoSEQ multiplex PCR; TCRdb lists only in-frame clones, some missing. The table has around 300,000 clones, roughly 86% seen once; the top ten hold about 2%. The source is a woman aged 40-49 years in good health and CMV-seropositive. The chain has TRBV2 and TRBJ2-1, with unresolved D. Sequencing input: PBMCs. CDR3 DNA: TGTGCCAGCAGTGATCGAGATGAGCAGTTCTTC. Translating it yields CASSDRDEQFF.